Presented here are 25 T cell receptor beta chains from one specimen sequenced in a study of CD8 T cells in ankylosing spondylitis. General study points: A TCR beta motif of fewer than ten highly homologous variants seemed to mark ankylosing spondylitis blood.

Antigen specificity for these receptors is unknown. TCRdb passed the 5' RACE reads through MiXCR, listing each CDR3 protein once. Of about 500,000 distinct CDR3 sequences in the sample, 5.3% were seen once. Sequences were obtained from blood, either unsorted or a sorted T cell fraction (not recorded which). All receptors derive from a male donor with ankylosing spondylitis.

This clonotype showed up just a few times. This chain links TRBV6-2 or TRBV6-3 with TRBJ1-2, with 8 bases identical to TRBD1. The CDR3 consists of 16 residues. CDR1 and CDR2 (germline): MNHEY, SVGEGT. J gave up 4 bases and V 2 bases, and 9 bases lay outside the gene matches. This CDR3 reads CASSYRTGRGIYGYTF. CDR3 coding DNA: TGTGCCAGCAGTTACAGGACAGGGCGCGGAATCTATGGCTACACCTTC.

The table lists this clonotype with many counts. The chain has TRBV6-5 and TRBJ2-7; D is ambiguous. This CDR3 has 14 residues. V shed 2 bases and J shed 5 bases, with 13 bases lying between them. Per the germline V gene, CDR1 is MNHEY and CDR2 is SVGAGI. The CDR3 DNA sequence: TGTGCCAGCAGTTACGGCGATTCGGCAAACGAGCAGTACTTC. Translated, it gives CASSYGDSANEQYF.

In its sample, this clonotype was seen many times. The chain joins TRBV5-1 to TRBJ2-2; the D is unclear. CDR1 SGHRS and CDR2 YFSETQ come from the germline V gene. This CDR3 region has 13 residues. Trimming removed 4 bases at V and 10 bases at J, with 14 bases between. This CDR3 reads CASSSTLFEELFF. Written as DNA, the CDR3 is TGCGCCAGCAGCAGCACTCTTTTCGAGGAGCTGTTTTTT.

This clonotype appeared many times. The chain joins TRBV29-1 to TRBJ2-2; 8 bases match TRBD2. From germline, CDR1 is SQVTM and CDR2 ANQGSEA. V was pared by 6 bases and J by 4 bases, with 10 bases of the junction left unmatched. The CDR3 is 15 amino acids. The CDR3 is CSVLLSGRFTGELFF. CDR3 sequence (DNA): TGCAGCGTGCTGTTAAGCGGGAGATTCACCGGGGAGCTGTTTTTT.

This clonotype has at least ten counts. The rearrangement joins TRBV3-1 to TRBJ2-2, with D unresolved. The CDR3 has 13 residues. Trimming removed 1 base from V and 6 bases from J, with 6 bases in between. Germline V CDR1 and CDR2: LGHDT, YNNKEL (reference sequence). The CDR3 nucleotides read TGTGCCAGCAGCCAAGCCGGAGCCGGGGAGCTGTTTTTT. It yields the protein CASSQAGAGELFF.

In its sample, this clonotype was seen many times. The rearrangement uses TRBV5-1 and TRBJ2-3, with 7 bases lining up with TRBD2. The germline V gene has CDR1 SGHRS and CDR2 YFSETQ. The CDR3 spans 15 residues. V was clipped by 2 bases and J by 5 bases; unmatched bases: 8. The CDR3 DNA is TGCGCCAGCAGCTTAGCGGGGACCCGGGGAGATACGCAGTATTTT. Amino acid sequence: CASSLAGTRGDTQYF.

This clonotype was recorded many times. This chain connects TRBV29-1 to TRBJ2-5; D is possibly TRBD2 (5 bases). The ends were cut back, 4 bases at V and 1 base at J, with 10 bases in the middle. The length of the CDR3 is 13 residues. Germline CDR1 is SQVTM and CDR2 is ANQGSEA. The CDR3: CSVGLALQETQYF. In DNA form, the CDR3 reads TGCAGCGTTGGGCTAGCCCTCCAAGAGACCCAGTACTTC.

The sample holds many counts of this clonotype. The J gene is TRBJ1-1, the V gene TRBV12-3 or TRBV12-4; D might be TRBD1 (5 bases). Trimming shortened V by 6 bases and J by 1 base, and 18 bases separated the two germline ends. The CDR3 is made up of 16 amino acids. The CDR3 sequence is CASRPGALLRNTEAFF. In DNA, the CDR3 is TGTGCCAGCAGGCCCGGGGCTCTTCTAAGGAACACTGAAGCTTTCTTT.

The sample holds many counts of this clonotype. The chain recombines TRBV29-1 with TRBJ2-4, with 7 bases lining up with TRBD1. Trimming cost V 6 bases and J 0 bases; bases outside gene matches: 5. CDR3 size: 14 residues. From germline, CDR1 is SQVTM and CDR2 ANQGSEA. CDR3 sequence: CSVWTGVAKNIQYF. The CDR3 nucleotides read TGCAGCGTGTGGACAGGCGTAGCCAAAAACATTCAGTACTTC.

This clonotype has at least ten counts. The genes are TRBV10-3 and TRBJ2-3; D possibly matches TRBD1 or TRBD2 (5 bases each). V lost 7 bases, J lost 4 bases, and 18 bases lay in between. The CDR3 runs to 15 residues. CDR1 is ENHRY and CDR2 is SYGVKD in the germline V gene. Here the CDR3 reads CAIKPQGVLADTQYF. The CDR3 DNA reads TGTGCCATCAAACCGCAGGGAGTTCTCGCAGATACGCAGTATTTT.

The chain combines TRBV20-1 with TRBJ2-5, with 8 positions matching TRBD2. This CDR3 is built from 15 residues. V shed 5 bases and J 6 bases; nucleotides not matched to a gene: 14. The germline CDR1 and CDR2 sequences are DFQATT and SNEGSKA (reference sequence). The CDR3 region is CSAGRKRGPIQTQYF. CDR3 DNA: TGCAGTGCTGGCCGCAAGCGGGGGCCGATCCAGACCCAGTACTTC.

In this sample, this clonotype turned up many times. The J gene is TRBJ2-2, the V gene TRBV11-2; TRBD1 matches 10 bases. Germline V gives CDR1 SGHAT, CDR2 FQNNGV. J lost 5 bases, V lost 4 bases, and 7 bases had no gene match. The CDR3 loop spans 16 amino acids. The CDR3 loop reads CASSSFRDRGTGELFF. The CDR3 bases are TGTGCCAGCAGCTCTTTCCGGGACAGGGGTACCGGGGAGCTGTTTTTT.

This clonotype was observed at least ten times. V and J are TRBV20-1 and TRBJ1-4; D is unclear. Germline V gene lookup returns CDR1 DFQATT and CDR2 SNEGSKA (reference sequence). The CDR3 contains 12 residues. V lost 6 bases to trimming and J lost 11 bases, with 16 bases between them. CDR3 in DNA: TGCAGTGCCGTGACTGGGGTCGAGAAACTGTTTTTT. This gives the protein CSAVTGVEKLFF.

This clonotype came up many times. The chain combines TRBV7-9 with TRBJ2-3; D is possibly TRBD1 or TRBD2 (5 bases each). The CDR3 runs 15 residues. V lost 4 bases and J lost 3, with 14 bases in between. In germline, CDR1 is SEHNR, CDR2 FQNEAQ (reference sequence). CDR3 sequence (DNA): TGTGCCAGCAGCTCGCCGGGTGAGGGGACAGATACGCAGTATTTT. This codes for CASSSPGEGTDTQYF.

This clonotype was found a few times. The chain is built from TRBV6-6 and TRBJ1-1, with D unresolved. The germline V gene encodes CDR1 MNHNY and CDR2 SVGAGI (reference sequence). This CDR3 is 11 amino acids long. The V gene lost 7 bases and the J gene lost 5 bases, with 8 bases spanning the gap. CDR3 region: CASIERTEAFF. CDR3 bases: TGTGCCAGCATCGAAAGGACTGAAGCTTTCTTT.

This clonotype has a count of ten or more. Here the CDR3 reads CASSPPGGFTEAFF. CDR3 nucleotides: TGTGCCAGCTCACCCCCAGGGGGATTCACTGAAGCTTTCTTT. The chain carries TRBV18 and TRBJ1-1, with 7 bases identical to TRBD1. Germline trimming cut 3 bases from V and 4 bases from J; bases unmatched to any gene: 5. CDR1 is KGHSH and CDR2 is LQKENI in the germline V gene. There are 14 residues in the CDR3.

This clonotype was found a few times. This chain links TRBV20-1 with TRBJ2-5; 14 nucleotides match TRBD2. V dropped 6 bases and J dropped 4; count of bases not matched to a gene: 4. Germline CDR1 reads DFQATT; CDR2 reads SNEGSKA (reference sequence). The CDR3 length is 14 residues. Here the CDR3 DNA reads TGCAGTGCGGGACTAGCGGGGGCCGGAGAGACCCAGTACTTC. Its protein is CSAGLAGAGETQYF.

This clonotype has at least ten counts. The chain joins TRBV7-9 to TRBJ2-3, with TRBD2 matching 11 bases. Germline CDR1 is SEHNR and CDR2 is FQNEAQ (reference sequence). V lost 2 bases to trimming and J lost 1 base; unmatched junction nucleotides: 2. CDR3 size: 16 residues. The CDR3 is CASSLLLAGGTDTQYF. The CDR3 bases are TGTGCCAGCAGCTTACTACTAGCGGGGGGCACAGATACGCAGTATTTT.

The sample holds many counts of this clonotype. CDR3 DNA: TGCGCCAGCAGCTTGGCCGGGGCGTCCGGGGAGCTGTTTTTT. Encoded protein: CASSLAGASGELFF. V gene TRBV5-1 combines with J gene TRBJ2-2; D might be TRBD1 or TRBD2, each matching 5 bases. Germline V gene sequence: CDR1 SGHRS, CDR2 YFSETQ. The CDR3 loop spans 14 amino acids. Trimming stripped 0 bases from V and 6 bases from J, with 9 bases between.

This clonotype came up many times. The genes are TRBV5-1 and TRBJ2-7, with 8 positions matching TRBD1. Germline-derived CDR1 and CDR2 are SGHRS and YFSETQ. The ends lost 5 bases at V and 0 bases at J; junction bases unmatched: 7. CDR3 length: 15 residues. This chain's CDR3 is CASSNRDRSSYEQYF. CDR3 DNA: TGCGCCAGCAGTAACCGGGACAGGAGCTCCTACGAGCAGTACTTC.

This clonotype was recorded at least ten times. The chain links TRBV5-1 to TRBJ2-5; no clear D. Germline loops: CDR1 SGHRS, CDR2 YFSETQ. This CDR3 is built from 12 residues. V lost 0 bases to trimming and J lost 5 bases, with 5 bases between them. CDR3 DNA sequence: TGCGCCAGCAGCTTGGATGTGGAGACCCAGTACTTC. Encoded protein: CASSLDVETQYF.

This clonotype was seen a few times. V usage is TRBV12-3 or TRBV12-4 and J usage is TRBJ2-7; D is possibly TRBD2 (5 bases). The CDR3 consists of 13 residues. Trimming pared 5 bases from V and 2 bases from J, leaving 10 bases between. In DNA, the CDR3 is TGTGCCAGCAGTGGTAGCGAGCCCTACGAGCAGTACTTC. This sequence encodes CASSGSEPYEQYF.

This clonotype appeared many times. The V gene is TRBV6-2 or TRBV6-3, the J gene TRBJ2-1; TRBD2 aligns across 11 bases. The CDR3 runs to 14 residues. Looked up from germline, CDR1 is MNHEY and CDR2 is SVGEGT. Trimming cost V 4 bases and J 9 bases; bases outside gene matches: 5. Written as DNA, the CDR3 is TGTGCCAGCAGTTCTAGCGGGAGGAAAGGTGAGCAGTTCTTC. It encodes CASSSSGRKGEQFF.

The rearrangement uses TRBV6-2 or TRBV6-3 and TRBJ2-7; 10 bases are shared with TRBD2. This CDR3 contains 14 residues. With 7 bases clipped from V and 2 bases from J, the junction kept 5 bases outside the gene matches. Germline V lookup: CDR1 MNHEY, CDR2 SVGEGT. CDR3 in amino acids: CASTHLAGAYEQYF. CDR3 sequence (DNA): TGTGCCAGCACCCACCTAGCGGGAGCCTACGAGCAGTACTTC.

This clonotype was observed many times. The chain uses TRBV20-1 and TRBJ2-7; 8 positions agree with TRBD1. Unmatched junction bases numbered 3, after V lost 0 bases and J lost 5 bases. This CDR3 is built from 13 residues. The germline gives CDR1 DFQATT, CDR2 SNEGSKA (reference sequence). CDR3 amino acids: CSARDGQGHEQYF. CDR3 sequence (DNA): TGCAGTGCTAGAGACGGACAGGGTCACGAGCAGTACTTC.